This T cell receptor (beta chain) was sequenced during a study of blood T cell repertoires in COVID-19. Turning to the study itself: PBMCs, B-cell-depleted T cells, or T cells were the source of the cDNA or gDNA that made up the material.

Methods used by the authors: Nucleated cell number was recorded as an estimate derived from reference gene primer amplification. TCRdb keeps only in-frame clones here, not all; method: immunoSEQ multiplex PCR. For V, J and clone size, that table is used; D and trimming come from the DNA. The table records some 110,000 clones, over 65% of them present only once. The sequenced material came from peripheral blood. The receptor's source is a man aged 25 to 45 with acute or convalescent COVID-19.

The CDR3 loop is CASSQDNGGHYEQYF. CDR3 DNA sequence: TGTGCCAGCAGCCAAGATAACGGAGGGCACTACGAGCAGTACTTC. This chain uses TRBV4-2 with TRBJ2-7, with D possibly matching TRBD2 (6 bases). From germline, CDR1 is LGHNA and CDR2 YNFKEQ. CDR3 length equals 15 residues. The V gene lost 0 bases and the J gene lost 3 bases, with 12 bases spanning the gap.